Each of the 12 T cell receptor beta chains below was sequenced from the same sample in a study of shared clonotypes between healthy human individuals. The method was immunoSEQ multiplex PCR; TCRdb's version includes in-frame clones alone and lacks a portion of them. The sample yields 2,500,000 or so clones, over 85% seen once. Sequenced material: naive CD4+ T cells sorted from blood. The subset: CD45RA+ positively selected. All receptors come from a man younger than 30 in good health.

Here the CDR3 DNA reads TGTGCCAGCAGCACTAGCGCCTCCTACAATGAGCAGTTCTTC. It is translated as CASSTSASYNEQFF. This chain joins TRBV7-2 and TRBJ2-1, with 7 nucleotides matching TRBD2. V trimming: 5 bases; J trimming: 0 bases; junction bases outside the gene matches: 1. Germline assignment: CDR1 SGHTA and CDR2 FQGNSA. The CDR3 has 14 amino acids.

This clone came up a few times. This CDR3 is CASSSGLVAEAFF. The CDR3 coding sequence is TGCGCCAGCAGTTCTGGGCTGGTTGCTGAAGCTTTCTTT. The V and J genes are TRBV5-1 and TRBJ1-1, with D hard to call. Trimming took off 5 bases at V and 6 bases at J, with 14 bases between the two ends. This CDR3 is 13 amino acids long. Germline V lookup: CDR1 SGHRS, CDR2 YFSETQ.

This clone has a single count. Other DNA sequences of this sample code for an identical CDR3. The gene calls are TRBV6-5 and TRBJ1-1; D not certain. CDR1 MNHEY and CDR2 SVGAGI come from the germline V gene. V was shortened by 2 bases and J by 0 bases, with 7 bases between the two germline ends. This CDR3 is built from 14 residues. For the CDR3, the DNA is TGTGCCAGCAGTTACGGCAGAATGAACACTGAAGCTTTCTTT. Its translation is CASSYGRMNTEAFF.

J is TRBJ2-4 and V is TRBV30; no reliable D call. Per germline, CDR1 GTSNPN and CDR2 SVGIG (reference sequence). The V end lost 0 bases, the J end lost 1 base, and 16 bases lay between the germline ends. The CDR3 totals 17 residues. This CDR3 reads CAWSVSRTPAAKNIQYF. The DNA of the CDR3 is TGTGCCTGGAGTGTATCTAGGACCCCGGCTGCCAAAAACATTCAGTACTTC.

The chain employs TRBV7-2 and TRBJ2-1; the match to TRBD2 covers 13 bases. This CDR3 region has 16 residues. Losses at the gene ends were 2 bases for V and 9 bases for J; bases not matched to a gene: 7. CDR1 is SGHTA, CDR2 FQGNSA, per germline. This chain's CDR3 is CASSLRGTSGKVEQFF. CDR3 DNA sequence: TGTGCCAGCAGCTTACGTGGGACTAGCGGGAAAGTTGAGCAGTTCTTC. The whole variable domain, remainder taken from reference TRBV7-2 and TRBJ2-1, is GAGVSQSPSNKVTEKGKDVELRCDPISGHTALYWYRQSLGQGLEFLIYFQGNSAPDKSGLPSDRFSAERTGGSVSTLTIQRTQQEDSAVYLCASSLRGTSGKVEQFFGPGTRLTVL.

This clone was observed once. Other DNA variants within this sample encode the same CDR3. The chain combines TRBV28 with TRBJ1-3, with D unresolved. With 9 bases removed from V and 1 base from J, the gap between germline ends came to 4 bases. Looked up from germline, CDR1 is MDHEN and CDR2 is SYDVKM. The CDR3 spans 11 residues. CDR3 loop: CASLSGNTIYF. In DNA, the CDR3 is TGTGCCAGTTTATCTGGAAACACCATATATTTT.

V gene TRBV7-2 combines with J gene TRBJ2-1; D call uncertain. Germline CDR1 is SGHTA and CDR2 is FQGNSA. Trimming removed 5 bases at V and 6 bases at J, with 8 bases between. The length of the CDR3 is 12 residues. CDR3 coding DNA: TGTGCCAGCAGCAAGGACCGCAATGAGCAGTTCTTC. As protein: CASSKDRNEQFF.

CDR3 sequence reads: CASSQTTGLNEGYTF. Written as DNA, the CDR3 is TGTGCCAGCAGCCAAACCACAGGTCTGAACGAAGGCTACACCTTC. This chain links TRBV11-2 with TRBJ1-2; a weak D match, TRBD1 (5 bases). The CDR3 extends over 15 amino acids. V was trimmed by 5 bases and J by 8 bases, leaving 21 bases between them. Germline CDR1 is SGHAT and CDR2 is FQNNGV.

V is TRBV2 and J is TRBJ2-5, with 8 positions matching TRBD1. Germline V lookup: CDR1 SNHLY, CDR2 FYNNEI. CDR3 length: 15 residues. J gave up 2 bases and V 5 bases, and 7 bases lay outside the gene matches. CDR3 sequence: CASSSGQGRQETQYF. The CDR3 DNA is TGTGCCAGCAGTTCCGGACAGGGTAGGCAAGAGACCCAGTACTTC.

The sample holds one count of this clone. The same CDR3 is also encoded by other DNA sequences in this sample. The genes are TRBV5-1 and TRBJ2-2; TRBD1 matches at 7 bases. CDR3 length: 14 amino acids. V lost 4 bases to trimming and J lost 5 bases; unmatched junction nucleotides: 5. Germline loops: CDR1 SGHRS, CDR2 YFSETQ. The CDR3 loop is CASSQGQSTGELFF. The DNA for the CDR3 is TGCGCCAGCAGCCAGGGACAGTCGACCGGGGAGCTGTTTTTT.

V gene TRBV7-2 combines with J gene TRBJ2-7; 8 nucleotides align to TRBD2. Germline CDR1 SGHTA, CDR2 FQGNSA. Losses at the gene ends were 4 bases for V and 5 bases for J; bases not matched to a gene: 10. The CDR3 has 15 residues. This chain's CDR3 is CASSSRGGSLHEQYF. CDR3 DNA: TGTGCCAGCAGCTCTCGGGGGGGCTCCCTCCACGAGCAGTACTTC.

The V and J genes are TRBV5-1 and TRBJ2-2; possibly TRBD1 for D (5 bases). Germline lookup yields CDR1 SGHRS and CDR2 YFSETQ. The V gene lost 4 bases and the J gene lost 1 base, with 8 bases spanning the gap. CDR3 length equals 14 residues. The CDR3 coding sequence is TGCGCCAGCAGCCCAACAGGGAACACCGGGGAGCTGTTTTTT. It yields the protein CASSPTGNTGELFF.